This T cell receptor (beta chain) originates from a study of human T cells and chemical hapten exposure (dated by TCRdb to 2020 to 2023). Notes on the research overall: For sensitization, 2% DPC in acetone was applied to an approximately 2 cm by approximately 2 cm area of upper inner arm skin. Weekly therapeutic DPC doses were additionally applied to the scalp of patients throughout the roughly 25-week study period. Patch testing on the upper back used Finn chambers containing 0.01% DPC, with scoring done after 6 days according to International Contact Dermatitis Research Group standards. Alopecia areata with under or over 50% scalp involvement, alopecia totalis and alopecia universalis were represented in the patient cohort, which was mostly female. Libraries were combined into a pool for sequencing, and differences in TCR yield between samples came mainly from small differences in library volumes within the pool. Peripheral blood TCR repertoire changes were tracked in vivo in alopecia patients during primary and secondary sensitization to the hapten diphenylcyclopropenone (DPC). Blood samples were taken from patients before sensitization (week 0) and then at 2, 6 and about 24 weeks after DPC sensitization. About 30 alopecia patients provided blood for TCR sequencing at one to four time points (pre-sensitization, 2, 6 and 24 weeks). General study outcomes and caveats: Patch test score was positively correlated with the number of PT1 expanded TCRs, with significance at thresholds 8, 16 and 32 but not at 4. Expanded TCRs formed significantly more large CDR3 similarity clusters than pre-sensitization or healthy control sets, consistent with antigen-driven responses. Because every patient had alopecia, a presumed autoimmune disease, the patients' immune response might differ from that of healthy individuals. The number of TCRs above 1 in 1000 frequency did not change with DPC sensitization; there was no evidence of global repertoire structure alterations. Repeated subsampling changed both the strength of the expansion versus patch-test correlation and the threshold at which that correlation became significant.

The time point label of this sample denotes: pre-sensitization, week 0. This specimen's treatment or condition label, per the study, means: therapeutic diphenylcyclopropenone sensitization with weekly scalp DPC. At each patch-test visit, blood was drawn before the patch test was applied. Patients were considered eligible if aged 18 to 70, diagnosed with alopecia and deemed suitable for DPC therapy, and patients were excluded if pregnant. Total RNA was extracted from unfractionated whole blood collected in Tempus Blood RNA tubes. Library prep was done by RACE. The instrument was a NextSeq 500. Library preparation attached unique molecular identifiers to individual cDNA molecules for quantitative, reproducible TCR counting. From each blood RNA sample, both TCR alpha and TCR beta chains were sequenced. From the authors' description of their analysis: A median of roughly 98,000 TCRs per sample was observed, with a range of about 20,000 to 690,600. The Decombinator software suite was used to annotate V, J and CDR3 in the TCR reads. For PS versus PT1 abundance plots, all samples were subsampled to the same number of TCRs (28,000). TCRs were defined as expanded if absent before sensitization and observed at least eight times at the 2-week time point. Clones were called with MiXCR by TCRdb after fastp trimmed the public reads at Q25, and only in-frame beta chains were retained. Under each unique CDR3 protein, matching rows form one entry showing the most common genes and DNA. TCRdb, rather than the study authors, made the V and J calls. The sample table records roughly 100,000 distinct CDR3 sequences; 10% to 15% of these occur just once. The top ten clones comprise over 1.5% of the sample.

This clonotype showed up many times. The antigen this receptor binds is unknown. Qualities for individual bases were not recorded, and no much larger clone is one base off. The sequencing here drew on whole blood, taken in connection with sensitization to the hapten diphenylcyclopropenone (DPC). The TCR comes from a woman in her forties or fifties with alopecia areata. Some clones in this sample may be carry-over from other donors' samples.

The DNA is TGTGCCAGCAGCCCCCCCGTTACAGATACGCAGTATTTT. Translation gives CASSPPVTDTQYF. The V gene is TRBV12-3 or TRBV12-4 and the J gene is TRBJ2-3, with no D gene named confidently. V gives up 6 bases and J gives up 3 bases, and the segment between their germline ends measures 10 bases. The CDR3 measures 13 amino acids from cysteine to phenylalanine. Only the CDR3 part of the read is kept: 39 bases, read in frame from the first base.